This T cell receptor beta chain was identified during a study of blood T cell repertoires in COVID-19. TCRdb keeps only in-frame clones here, not all; method: immunoSEQ multiplex PCR. This table has approximately 160,000 clones, 75% to 85% appearing once. Germline V gives CDR1 LGHNT, CDR2 FRNRAP. There are 16 residues in the CDR3. V shed 2 bases and J 3 bases; nucleotides not matched to a gene: 5. The source is a human donor in a cohort sampled during active COVID-19. The V and J genes are TRBV12-5 and TRBJ2-7; 12 nucleotides line up with TRBD2. The source material was peripheral blood. CDR3 bases: TGTGCTAGTGGTTTGCGACTAGCGGGGGTTCACTACGAGCAGTACTTC. This translates into CASGLRLAGVHYEQYF.